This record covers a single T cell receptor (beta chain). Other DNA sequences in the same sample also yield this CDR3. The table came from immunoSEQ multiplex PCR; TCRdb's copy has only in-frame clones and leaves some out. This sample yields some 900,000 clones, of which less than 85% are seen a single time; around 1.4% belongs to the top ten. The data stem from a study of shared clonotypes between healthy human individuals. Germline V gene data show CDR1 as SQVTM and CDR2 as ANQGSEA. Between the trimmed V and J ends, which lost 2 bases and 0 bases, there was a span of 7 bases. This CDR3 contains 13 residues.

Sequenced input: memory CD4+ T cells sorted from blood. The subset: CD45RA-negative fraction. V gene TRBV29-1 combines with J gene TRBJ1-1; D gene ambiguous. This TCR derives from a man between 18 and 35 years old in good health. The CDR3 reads CSVERQLNTEAFF. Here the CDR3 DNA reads TGCAGCGTTGAAAGACAATTGAACACTGAAGCTTTCTTT. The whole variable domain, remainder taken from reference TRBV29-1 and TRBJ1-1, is SAVISQKPSRDICQRGTSLTIQCQVDSQVTMMFWYRQQPGQSLTLIATANQGSEATYESGFVIDKFPISRPNLTFSTLTVSNMSPEDSSIYLCSVERQLNTEAFFGQGTRLTVV.